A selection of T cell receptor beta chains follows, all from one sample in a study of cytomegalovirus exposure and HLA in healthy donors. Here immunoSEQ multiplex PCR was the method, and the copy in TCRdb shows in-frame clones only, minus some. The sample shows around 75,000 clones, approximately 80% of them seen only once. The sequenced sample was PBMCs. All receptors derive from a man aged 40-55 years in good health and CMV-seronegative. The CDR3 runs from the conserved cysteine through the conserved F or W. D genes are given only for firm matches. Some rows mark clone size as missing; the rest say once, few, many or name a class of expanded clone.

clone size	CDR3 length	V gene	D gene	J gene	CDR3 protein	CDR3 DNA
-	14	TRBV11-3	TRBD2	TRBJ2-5	CASSFGGAGETQYF	TGTGCCAGCAGCTTCGGGGGGGCGGGAGAGACCCAGTACTTC
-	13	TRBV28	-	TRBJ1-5	CASSLRVNQPQHF	TGTGCCAGCAGTCTCAGGGTCAATCAGCCCCAGCATTTT
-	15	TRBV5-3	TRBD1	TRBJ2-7	CARSGTGTGDHEQYF	TGTGCCAGAAGCGGGACCGGGACAGGGGATCACGAGCAGTACTTC
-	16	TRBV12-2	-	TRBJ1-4	CASRSSSDRVNEKLFF	TGTGCAAGTCGCTCCTCCTCCGACAGGGTTAATGAAAAACTGTTTTTT
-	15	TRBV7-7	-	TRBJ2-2	CASSLSPGDTGELFF	TGTGCTAGCAGCTTAAGTCCTGGAGACACCGGGGAGCTGTTTTTT
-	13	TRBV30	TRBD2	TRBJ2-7	CVSSLRGSVEQYF	TGTGTCTCCTCGTTGCGGGGGTCGGTCGAGCAGTACTTC
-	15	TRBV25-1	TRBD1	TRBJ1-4	CATQSQGGSNEKLFF	TGTGCCACTCAAAGCCAGGGGGGTTCTAATGAAAAACTGTTTTTT
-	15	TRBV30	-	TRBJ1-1	CAWRRMHLSNTEAFF	TGTGCCTGGAGGAGGATGCACTTGTCGAACACTGAAGCTTTCTTT
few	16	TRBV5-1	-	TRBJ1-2	CASSPGTPVGNYGYTF	TGCGCCAGCAGCCCCGGGACTCCGGTTGGCAACTATGGCTACACCTTC
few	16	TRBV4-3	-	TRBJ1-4	CASSQDFRGGGEKLFF	TGCGCCAGCAGCCAAGATTTTAGGGGGGGCGGGGAAAAACTGTTTTTT
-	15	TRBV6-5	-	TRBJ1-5	CASSYDGQSNQPQHF	TGTGCCAGCAGTTACGACGGACAGTCCAATCAGCCCCAGCATTTT
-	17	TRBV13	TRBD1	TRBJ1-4	CASSYTGGAATNEKLFF	TGTGCCAGCAGCTACACAGGGGGAGCCGCAACTAATGAAAAACTGTTTTTT
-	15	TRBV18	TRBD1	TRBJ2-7	CASSPPVGTGGEQYF	TGTGCCAGCTCACCACCGGTAGGGACAGGGGGCGAGCAGTACTTC
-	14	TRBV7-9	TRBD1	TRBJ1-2	CASSLLTGGYGYTF	TGTGCCAGCAGCCTTTTGACAGGGGGCTATGGCTACACCTTC
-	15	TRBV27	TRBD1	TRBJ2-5	CASIGLTGGGETQYF	TGTGCCAGCATAGGATTGACAGGGGGCGGAGAGACCCAGTACTTC
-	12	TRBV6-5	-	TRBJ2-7	CASSSGGPEQYF	TGTGCCAGCAGCTCTGGGGGCCCTGAGCAGTACTTC
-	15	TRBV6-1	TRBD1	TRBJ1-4	CASRAGGAGDEKLFF	TGTGCCAGCAGGGCAGGGGGCGCAGGCGATGAAAAACTGTTTTTT
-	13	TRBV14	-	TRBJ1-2	CAVLEGFGYGYTF	TGTGCCGTTCTGGAGGGTTTCGGGTATGGCTACACCTTC
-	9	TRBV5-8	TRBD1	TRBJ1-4	CASSQGQAF	TGTGCCAGCAGCCAGGGACAGGCCTTT
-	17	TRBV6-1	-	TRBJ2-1	CASSELGGAASYNEQFF	TGTGCCAGCAGTGAATTGGGGGGGGCGGCCTCCTACAATGAGCAGTTCTTC
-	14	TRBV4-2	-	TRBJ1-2	CASSQEELAGGYTF	TGTGCCAGCAGCCAAGAAGAACTGGCAGGGGGCTACACCTTC
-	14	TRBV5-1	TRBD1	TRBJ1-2	CASSLDRGLGGYTF	TGCGCCAGCAGCTTGGACAGGGGGCTTGGTGGCTACACCTTC
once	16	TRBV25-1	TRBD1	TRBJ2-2	CASSEWGQGHTGELFF	TGTGCCAGCAGTGAATGGGGACAGGGCCACACCGGGGAGCTGTTTTTT
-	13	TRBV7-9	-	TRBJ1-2	CASSQQESDGYTF	TGTGCCAGCAGCCAACAGGAGTCCGATGGCTACACCTTC
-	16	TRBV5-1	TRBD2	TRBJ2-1	CASSLGPGGVVNEQFF	TGCGCCAGCAGCTTGGGACCGGGGGGAGTAGTGAATGAGCAGTTCTTC
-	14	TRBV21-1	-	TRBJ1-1	CASSEGQSNTEAFF	TGTGCCAGCAGCGAGGGACAGTCGAACACTGAAGCTTTCTTT
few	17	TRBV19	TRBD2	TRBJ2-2	CASSTLPRLATTGELFF	TGTGCCAGTAGTACCCTTCCGAGACTAGCAACCACCGGGGAGCTGTTTTTT
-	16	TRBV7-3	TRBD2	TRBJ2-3	CASSLTRRGGLNTQYF	TGTGCCAGCAGCTTAACTCGACGGGGGGGCTTAAATACGCAGTATTTT